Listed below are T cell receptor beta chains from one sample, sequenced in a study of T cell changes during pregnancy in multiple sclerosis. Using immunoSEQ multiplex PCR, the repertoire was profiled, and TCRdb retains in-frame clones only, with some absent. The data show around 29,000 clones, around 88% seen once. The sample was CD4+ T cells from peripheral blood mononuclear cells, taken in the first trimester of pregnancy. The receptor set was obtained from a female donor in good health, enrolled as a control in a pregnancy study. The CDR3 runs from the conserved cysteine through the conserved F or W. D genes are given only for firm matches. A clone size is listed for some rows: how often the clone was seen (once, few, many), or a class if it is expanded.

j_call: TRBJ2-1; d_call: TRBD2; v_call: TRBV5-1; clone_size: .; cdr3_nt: TGCGCCAGCAGCCTACGGACTAGCGGGAGCTCCTACAATGAGCAGTTCTTC; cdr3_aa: CASSLRTSGSSYNEQFF
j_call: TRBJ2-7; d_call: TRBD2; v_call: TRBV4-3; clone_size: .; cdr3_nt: TGCGCCAGCAGCCAAAGGAGGGGAGGACTAGCGAGTTACTTC; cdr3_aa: CASSQRRGGLASYF
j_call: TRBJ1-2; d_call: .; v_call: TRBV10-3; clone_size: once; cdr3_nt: TGTGCCACAACAGGGTTCTCCTATGGCTACACCTTC; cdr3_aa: CATTGFSYGYTF
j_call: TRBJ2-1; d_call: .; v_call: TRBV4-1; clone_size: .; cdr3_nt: TGCGCCAGCAGCCCCCGGGACTTCTCCTACAATGAGCAGTTCTTC; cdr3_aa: CASSPRDFSYNEQFF
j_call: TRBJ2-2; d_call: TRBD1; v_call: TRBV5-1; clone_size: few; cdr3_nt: TGCGCCAGCAGTGAGGCAGGGGGCACCGGGGAGCTGTTTTTT; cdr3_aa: CASSEAGGTGELFF
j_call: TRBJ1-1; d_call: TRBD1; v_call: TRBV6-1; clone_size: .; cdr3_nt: TGTGCCAGCAGTGCCGACAGGGGGCCTGAAGCTTTCTTT; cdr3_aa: CASSADRGPEAFF
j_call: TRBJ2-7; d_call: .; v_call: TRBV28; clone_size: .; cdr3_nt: TGTGCCAGCAGTTTAGCTACCTACGAGCAGTACTTC; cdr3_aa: CASSLATYEQYF
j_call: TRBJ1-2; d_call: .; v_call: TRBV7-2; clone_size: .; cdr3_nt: TGTGCCAGCAGCTTAGTCGCAGGGGAGAGTAACACCTTC; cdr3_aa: CASSLVAGESNTF
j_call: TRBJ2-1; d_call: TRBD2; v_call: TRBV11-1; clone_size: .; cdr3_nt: TGTGCCAGCAGCTTAGATGGTCTAGCGGGGGCCCCATCCTACAATGAGCAGTTCTTC; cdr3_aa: CASSLDGLAGAPSYNEQFF
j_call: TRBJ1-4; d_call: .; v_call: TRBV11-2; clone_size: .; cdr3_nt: TGTGCCAGCAGCTTAACAGGGAGCAATGAAAAACTGTTTTTT; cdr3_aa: CASSLTGSNEKLFF
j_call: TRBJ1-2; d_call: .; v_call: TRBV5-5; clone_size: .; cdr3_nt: TGTGCCAGCAGCTTCCCGGTAAATTCCGGCTACACCTTC; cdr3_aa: CASSFPVNSGYTF
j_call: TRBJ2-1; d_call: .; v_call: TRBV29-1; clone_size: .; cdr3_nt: TGCAGCGTTGAAACAGGGAATGAAGATGAGCAGTTCTTC; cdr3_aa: CSVETGNEDEQFF
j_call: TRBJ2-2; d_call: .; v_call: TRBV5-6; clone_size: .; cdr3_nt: TGTGCCAGCAGCTTGGGGCGGGGGCCGAACACCGGGGAGCTGTTTTTT; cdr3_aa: CASSLGRGPNTGELFF
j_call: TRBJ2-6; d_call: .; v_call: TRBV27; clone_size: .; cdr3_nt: TGTGCCAGCAGTTTATTTGGGAGCTCTGGGGCCAACGTCCTGACTTTC; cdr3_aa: CASSLFGSSGANVLTF
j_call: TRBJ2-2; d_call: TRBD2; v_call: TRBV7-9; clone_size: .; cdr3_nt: TGTGCCAGCAGCTCAATAGCGGGAGTCACCGGGGAGCTGTTTTTT; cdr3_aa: CASSSIAGVTGELFF
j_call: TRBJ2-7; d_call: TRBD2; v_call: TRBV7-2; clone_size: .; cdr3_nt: TGTGCCAGCAGCCTACTAGCGGGGGGGCAGTACGAGCAGTACTTC; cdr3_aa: CASSLLAGGQYEQYF
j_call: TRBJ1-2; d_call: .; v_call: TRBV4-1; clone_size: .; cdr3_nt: TGCGCCAGCAGCCAGAGACAGGTGAACTATGGCTACACCTTC; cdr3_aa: CASSQRQVNYGYTF
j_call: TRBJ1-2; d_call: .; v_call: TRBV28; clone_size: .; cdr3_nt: TGTGCCTCAGGGATACTCTATGGCTACACCTTC; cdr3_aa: CASGILYGYTF
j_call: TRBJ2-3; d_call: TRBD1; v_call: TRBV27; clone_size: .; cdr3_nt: TGTGCCAGCAGTTTGCCCGGGACAGCTACAAATACGCAGTATTTT; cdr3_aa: CASSLPGTATNTQYF
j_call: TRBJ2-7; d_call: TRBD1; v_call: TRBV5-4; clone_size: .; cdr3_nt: TGTGCCAGCAGCTTACCCGGGACAGGCCTAACCTACGAGCAGTACTTC; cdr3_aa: CASSLPGTGLTYEQYF
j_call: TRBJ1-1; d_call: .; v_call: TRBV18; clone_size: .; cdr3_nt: TGTGCCAGCTCACCATGGGCCAGAAAAACTTTCTTT; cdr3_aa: CASSPWARKTFF
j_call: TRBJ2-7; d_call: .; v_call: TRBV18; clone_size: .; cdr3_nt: TGTGCCAGCTCAACGTTCAGCTCCTACGAGCAGTACTTC; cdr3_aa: CASSTFSSYEQYF
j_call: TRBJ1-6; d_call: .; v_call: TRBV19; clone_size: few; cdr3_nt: TGTGCCAGTAGTCCCAGGGGCGGTAATTCACCCCTCCACTTT; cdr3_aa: CASSPRGGNSPLHF
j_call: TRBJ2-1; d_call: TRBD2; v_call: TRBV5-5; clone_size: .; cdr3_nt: TGTGCCAGCAGCCGATTAGCGGGAGGAGCTAACAATGAGCAGTTCTTC; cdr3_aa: CASSRLAGGANNEQFF
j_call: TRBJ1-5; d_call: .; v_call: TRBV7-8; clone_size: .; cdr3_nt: TGTGCCAGCAGCTTTATGGGAGGCAATCAGCCCCAGCATTTT; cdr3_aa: CASSFMGGNQPQHF
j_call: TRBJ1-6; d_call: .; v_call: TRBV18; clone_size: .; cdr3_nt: TGTGCCAGCTCAGCTGGGGCCGGACACAGGGCTTCACCCCTCCACTTT; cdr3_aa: CASSAGAGHRASPLHF
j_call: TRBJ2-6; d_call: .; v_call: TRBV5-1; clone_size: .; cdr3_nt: TGCGCCAGCAGCTTGGAAGCAGGAAGCTCTGGGGCCAACGTCCTGACTTTC; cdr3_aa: CASSLEAGSSGANVLTF
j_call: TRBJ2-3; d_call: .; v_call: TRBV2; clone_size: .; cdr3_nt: TGTGCCAGCAGTCCCTTAGATACGCAGTATTTT; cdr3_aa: CASSPLDTQYF
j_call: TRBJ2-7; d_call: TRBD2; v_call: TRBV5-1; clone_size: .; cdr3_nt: TGCGCCAGCAGCTTTCCTAGCGGGCCTACTCAGCAGTACTTC; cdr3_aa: CASSFPSGPTQQYF
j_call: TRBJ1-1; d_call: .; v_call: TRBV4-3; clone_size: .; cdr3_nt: TGCGCCAGCAGCCAAGATCGAAGGGGTAACACTGAAGCTTTCTTT; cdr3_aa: CASSQDRRGNTEAFF
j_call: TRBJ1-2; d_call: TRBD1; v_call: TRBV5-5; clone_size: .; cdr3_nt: TGTGCCAGCAGCTGGGGACAGAGGGGGTATGGCTACACCTTC; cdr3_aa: CASSWGQRGYGYTF
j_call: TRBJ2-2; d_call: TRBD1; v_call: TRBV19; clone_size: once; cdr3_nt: TGTGCCAGTAGGGTAGGGGACAGGTTGAGGGCCGGGGAGCTGTTTTTT; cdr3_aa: CASRVGDRLRAGELFF
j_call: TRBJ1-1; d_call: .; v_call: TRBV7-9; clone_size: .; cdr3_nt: TGTGCCAGCAGCGAAGGATCAGGGACTGAAGCTTTCTTT; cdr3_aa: CASSEGSGTEAFF
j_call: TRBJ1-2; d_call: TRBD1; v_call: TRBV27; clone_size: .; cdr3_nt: TGTGCCAGCAGCCCCGGGACAGGGTTTAACTATGGCTACACCTTC; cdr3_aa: CASSPGTGFNYGYTF
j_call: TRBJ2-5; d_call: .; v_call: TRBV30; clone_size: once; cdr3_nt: TGTGCCTGGAGTGTACTTTCAGGGGCAGAGACCCAGTACTTC; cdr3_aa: CAWSVLSGAETQYF
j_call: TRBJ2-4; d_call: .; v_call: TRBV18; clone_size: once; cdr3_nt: TGTGCCAGCTCACAGGGGCAGGCGGCCAAAAACATTCAGTACTTC; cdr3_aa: CASSQGQAAKNIQYF
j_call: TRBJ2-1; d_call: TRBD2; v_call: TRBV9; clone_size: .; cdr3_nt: TGTGCCAGCAGCGTAGGGGTAGCGGGAACCAATGAGCAGTTCTTC; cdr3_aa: CASSVGVAGTNEQFF
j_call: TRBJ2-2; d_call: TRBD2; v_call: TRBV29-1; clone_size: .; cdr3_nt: TGCAGCGTCTGTGGACTAGCGGGGGCCGTGAACACCGGGGAGCTGTTTTTT; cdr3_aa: CSVCGLAGAVNTGELFF
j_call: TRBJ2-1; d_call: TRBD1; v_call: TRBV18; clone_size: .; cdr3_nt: TGTGCCAGCTCACCACCGACAGGGGGTTGGGCCGATGAGCAGTTCTTC; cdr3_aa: CASSPPTGGWADEQFF
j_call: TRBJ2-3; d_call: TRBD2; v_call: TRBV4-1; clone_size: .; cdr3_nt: TGCGCCAGCAGCCAAGGGGAGCGGGAGTACCCAGATACGCAGTATTTT; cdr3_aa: CASSQGEREYPDTQYF
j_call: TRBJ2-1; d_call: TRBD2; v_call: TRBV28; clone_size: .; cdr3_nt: TGTGCCAGCAGTTTACTAGCGGGGCTTTACAATGAGCAGTTCTTC; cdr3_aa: CASSLLAGLYNEQFF